The clone carrying this T cell receptor (beta chain) was counted a single time. Its antigen is unknown. The sample is drawn from a study of shared clonotypes between healthy human individuals. V dropped 3 bases and J dropped 0 bases, with 12 bases sitting between them. The CDR3 spans 15 residues. Germline V gives CDR1 SGHVS, CDR2 FQNEAQ. Findings and caveats of the study: The genetic and exposure-history diversity represented was limited by few donors. Despite large depth, rarefaction showed incomplete sorted-subset sequencing. Investigators collected only blood, and repertoires in tissues likely differ.

Produced via immunoSEQ multiplex PCR; TCRdb's table is partial and in-frame only. The sample holds around 700,000 clones; 74% are singletons and the top ten take over 1.5%. The receptor's source is a young woman in good health. The sample comprised memory CD4+ T cells sorted from blood. Sample subset: CD45RA-negative fraction. The chain carries TRBV7-8 and TRBJ2-7; D ambiguous. DNA of the CDR3: TGTGCCAGCAGCTTGACTCCCCAGAGCTCCTACGAGCAGTACTTC. Translation gives CASSLTPQSSYEQYF.